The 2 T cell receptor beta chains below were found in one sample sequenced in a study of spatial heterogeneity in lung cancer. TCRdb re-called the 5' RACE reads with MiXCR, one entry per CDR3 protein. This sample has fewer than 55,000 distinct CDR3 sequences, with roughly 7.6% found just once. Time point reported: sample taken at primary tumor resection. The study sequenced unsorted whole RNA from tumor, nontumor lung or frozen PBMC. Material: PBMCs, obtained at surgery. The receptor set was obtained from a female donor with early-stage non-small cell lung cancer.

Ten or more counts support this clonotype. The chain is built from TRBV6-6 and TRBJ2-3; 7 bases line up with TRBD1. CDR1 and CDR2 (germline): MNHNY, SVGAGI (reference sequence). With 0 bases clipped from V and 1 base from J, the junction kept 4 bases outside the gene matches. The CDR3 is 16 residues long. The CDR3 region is CASSYSQGYGTDTQYF. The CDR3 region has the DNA TGTGCCAGCAGTTACTCACAGGGGTATGGCACAGATACGCAGTATTTT.

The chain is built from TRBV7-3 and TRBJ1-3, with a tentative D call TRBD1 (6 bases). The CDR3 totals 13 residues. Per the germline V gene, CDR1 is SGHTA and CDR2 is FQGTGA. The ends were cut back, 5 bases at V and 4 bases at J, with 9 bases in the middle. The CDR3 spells CASSPGVGNTIYF. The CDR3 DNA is TGTGCCAGCAGCCCAGGGGTGGGAAACACCATATATTTT.